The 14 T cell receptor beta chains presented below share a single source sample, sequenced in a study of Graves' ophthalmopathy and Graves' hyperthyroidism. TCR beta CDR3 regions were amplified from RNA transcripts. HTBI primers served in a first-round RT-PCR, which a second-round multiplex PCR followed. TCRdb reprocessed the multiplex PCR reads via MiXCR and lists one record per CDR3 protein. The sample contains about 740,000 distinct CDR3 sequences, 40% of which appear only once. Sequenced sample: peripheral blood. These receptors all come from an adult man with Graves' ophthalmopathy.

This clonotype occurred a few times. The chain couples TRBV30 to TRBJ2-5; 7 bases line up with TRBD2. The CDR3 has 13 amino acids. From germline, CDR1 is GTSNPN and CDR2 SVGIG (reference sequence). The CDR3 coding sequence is TGTGCACATGGAGCGGGGCCGGAGGAGACCCAGTACTTC. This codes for CAHGAGPEETQYF.

CDR3 sequence: CSASSFRDYNSPLHF. The DNA of the CDR3 is TGCAGTGCCAGCAGTTTTAGGGACTATAATTCACCCCTCCACTTT. This chain joins TRBV20-1 and TRBJ1-6; D is ambiguous. Per germline, CDR1 DFQATT and CDR2 SNEGSKA (reference sequence). CDR3 length: 15 residues. Deletions cut 6 bases from V and 3 bases from J, with 15 bases between.

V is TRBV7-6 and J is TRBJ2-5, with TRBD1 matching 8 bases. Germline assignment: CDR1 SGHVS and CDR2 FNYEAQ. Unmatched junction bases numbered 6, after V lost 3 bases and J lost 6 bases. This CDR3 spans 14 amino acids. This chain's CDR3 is CASSFKTGAQTQYF. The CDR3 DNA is TGTGCCAGCAGCTTCAAGACAGGGGCTCAGACCCAGTACTTC.

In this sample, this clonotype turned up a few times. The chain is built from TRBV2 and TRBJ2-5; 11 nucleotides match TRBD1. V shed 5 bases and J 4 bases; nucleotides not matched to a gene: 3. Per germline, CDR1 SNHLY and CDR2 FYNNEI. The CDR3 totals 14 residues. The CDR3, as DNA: TGTGCCAGCAGTTGGGGACAGGGGGGAGAGACCCAGTACTTC. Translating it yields CASSWGQGGETQYF.

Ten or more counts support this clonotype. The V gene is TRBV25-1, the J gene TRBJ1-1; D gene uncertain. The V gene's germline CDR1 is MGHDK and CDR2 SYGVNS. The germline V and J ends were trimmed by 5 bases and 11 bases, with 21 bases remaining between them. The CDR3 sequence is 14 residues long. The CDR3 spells CASSNPVANGGAFF. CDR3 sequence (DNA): TGTGCCAGCAGTAACCCGGTCGCTAACGGTGGGGCTTTCTTT.

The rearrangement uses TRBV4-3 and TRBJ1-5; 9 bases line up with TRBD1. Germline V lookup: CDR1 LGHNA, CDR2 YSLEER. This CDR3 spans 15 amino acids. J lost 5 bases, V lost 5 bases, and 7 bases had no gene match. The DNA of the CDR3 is TGCGCCAGCAGCTTCCGGGACAGGGACGATCAGCCCCAGCATTTT. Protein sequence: CASSFRDRDDQPQHF.

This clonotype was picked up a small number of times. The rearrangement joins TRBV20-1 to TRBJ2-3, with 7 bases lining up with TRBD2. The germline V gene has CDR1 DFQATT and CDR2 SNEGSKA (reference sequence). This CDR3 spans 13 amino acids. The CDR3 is CRVERDTTDTQYF. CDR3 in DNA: TGCAGGGTGGAGCGGGATACAACAGATACGCAGTATTTT.

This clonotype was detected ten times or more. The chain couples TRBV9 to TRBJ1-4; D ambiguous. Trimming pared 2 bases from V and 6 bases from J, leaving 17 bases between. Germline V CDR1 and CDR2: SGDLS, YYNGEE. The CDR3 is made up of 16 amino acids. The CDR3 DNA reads TGTGCCAGCAGCGTTGGGTCTCGAGGTTTGGATGAAAAACTGTTTTTT. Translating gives CASSVGSRGLDEKLFF.

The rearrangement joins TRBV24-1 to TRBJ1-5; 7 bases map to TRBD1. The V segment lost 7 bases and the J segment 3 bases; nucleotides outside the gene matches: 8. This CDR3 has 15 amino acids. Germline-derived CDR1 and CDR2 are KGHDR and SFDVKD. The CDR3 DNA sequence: TGTGCCACCAGCGCTTGGGACAGCCCCAATCAGCCCCAGCATTTT. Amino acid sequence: CATSAWDSPNQPQHF.

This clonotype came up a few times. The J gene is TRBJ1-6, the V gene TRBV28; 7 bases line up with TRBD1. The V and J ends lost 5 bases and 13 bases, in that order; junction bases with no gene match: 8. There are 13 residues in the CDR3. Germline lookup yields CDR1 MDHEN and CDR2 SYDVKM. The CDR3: CASSEDRVPPLHF. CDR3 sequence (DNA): TGTGCCAGCAGTGAAGACAGGGTTCCCCCCCTCCACTTT.

This CDR3 reads CATSYFVGQGGDQPQHF. DNA for the CDR3: TGTGCCACCAGTTACTTCGTGGGACAGGGGGGGGATCAGCCCCAGCATTTT. The chain uses TRBV24-1 and TRBJ1-5; 11 nucleotides line up with TRBD1. Germline values: CDR1 KGHDR, CDR2 SFDVKD. The CDR3 is made up of 17 amino acids. The V and J ends lost 6 bases and 5 bases, in that order; junction bases with no gene match: 11.

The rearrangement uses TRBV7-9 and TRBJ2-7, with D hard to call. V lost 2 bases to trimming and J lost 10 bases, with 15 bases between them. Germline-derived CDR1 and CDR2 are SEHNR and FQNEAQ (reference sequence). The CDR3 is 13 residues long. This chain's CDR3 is CASSLFGPADQYF. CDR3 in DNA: TGTGCCAGCAGCTTATTTGGTCCGGCAGATCAGTACTTC.

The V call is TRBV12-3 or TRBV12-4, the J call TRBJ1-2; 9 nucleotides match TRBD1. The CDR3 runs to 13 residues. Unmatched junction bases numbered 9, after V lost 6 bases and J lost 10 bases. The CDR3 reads CASSLTGTGYYTF. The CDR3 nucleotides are TGTGCCAGCAGCTTGACCGGGACAGGGTACTACACCTTC.

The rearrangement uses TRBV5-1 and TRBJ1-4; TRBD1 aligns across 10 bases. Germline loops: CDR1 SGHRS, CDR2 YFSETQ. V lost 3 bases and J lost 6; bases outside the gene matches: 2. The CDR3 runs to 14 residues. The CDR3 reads CASSWGTGDEKLFF. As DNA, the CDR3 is TGCGCCAGCAGCTGGGGGACAGGGGATGAAAAACTGTTTTTT. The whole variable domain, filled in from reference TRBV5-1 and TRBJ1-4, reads KAGVTQTPRYLIKTRGQQVTLSCSPISGHRSVSWYQQTPGQGLQFLFEYFSETQRNKGNFPGRFSGRQFSNSRSEMNVSTLELGDSALYLCASSWGTGDEKLFFGSGTQLSVL.